This section outlines one T cell receptor beta chain sequence together with its context. Its target is unknown. The record originates from a study of cytomegalovirus exposure and HLA in healthy donors. Study-wide points: In the analysis, some V segments, TRBV6-2 and TRBV6-3 included, were excluded as indistinguishable.

13 Jbeta primers and 60 Vbeta primers were used for the PCR. The table came from immunoSEQ multiplex PCR; TCRdb's copy has only in-frame clones and leaves some out. The sample carries more than 100,000 clones, roughly 60% recorded once. Unmatched junction bases numbered 13, after V lost 0 bases and J lost 5 bases. Germline lookup yields CDR1 SGDLS and CDR2 YYNGEE. The CDR3 loop spans 17 amino acids. This sequence joins TRBV9 and TRBJ2-5; TRBD2 aligns across 7 bases. This TCR was recovered from a woman between 35 and 50 years old in good health and CMV-seronegative. The sample consisted of PBMCs. CDR3 bases: TGTGCCAGCAGCGTAGCGAAGAGGAGCGGGGAGGCGGAGACCCAGTACTTC. Its translation is CASSVAKRSGEAETQYF.